This TCR beta chain appears in the sequencing data of a study of monozygotic twins with inflammatory bowel disease (dated by TCRdb to about 2019). With regard to the full study: The complete study included about 28 monozygotic twin pairs: 19 IBD-discordant Danish pairs and nine German pairs, of which four were IBD-concordant and five were IBD-discordant. Each individual had, on average, about 151 000 unique TCRalpha sequences and 181 000 unique TCRbeta sequences available for analysis. Within discordant pairs, disease-associated traits were sought mainly by comparing IBD patients with their genetically identical healthy co-twins.

Library preparation used 5' RACE. The input for every TCR library was around 4,000 ng of total RNA. For each sample, cDNA synthesis with SMARTScribe reverse transcriptase was split into eight separate reactions. Unique molecular identifiers containing a 6-nucleotide sample barcode were introduced through template switching during cDNA synthesis. TCRalpha and TCRbeta cDNA was amplified in two nested PCRs of about 17 and 10 cycles, and bead purification was carried out after each PCR. Before amplification, cDNA was treated with uracil DNA-glycosylase and purified using the QIAquick PCR purification kit. The second PCR was the step at which Illumina TruSeq-compatible adapters and sample-specific barcodes were added. TapeStation and Qubit were used to check library quality and concentration, and 4 to 6 ng of each library was pooled. Pooled libraries were sequenced on an Illumina HiSeq2500 single-index Rapid Run with 2 x 100 bp reads and custom sequencing primers. On the study's bioinformatics: MiGEC version 1.2.6 was used for UMI-based consensus assembly to correct PCR and sequencing errors. V(D)J alignment, clonotype assembly and CDR3 extraction were performed with MiXCR version 2.1.1. Normalisation of gene usage, clonotype sharing and MAIT/NKT TCR abundance was achieved by analysing the top 1000, 10 000 and 20 000 clonotypes per sample. After downsampling to 27 000 UMIs, diversity was calculated as the inverse Simpson index using the vegan R package. Paired Mann-Whitney U tests were applied to discordant twin pairs, with Benjamini-Hochberg correction for multiple testing. TCRdb reanalyzed the reads, keeping one entry per CDR3 protein sequence and omitting DNA. The V and J calls reflect TCRdb's pipeline rather than the authors' work. The table for this sample records a few hundred thousand distinct CDR3 sequences. The ten largest clones take up 5.6% of the sample.

From each donor, a roughly 2.5 ml peripheral blood sample was drawn into PAXgene tubes and stored at -80 degrees C. Without T cell sorting, total RNA was isolated from whole blood using the PAXgene blood miRNA kit on an automated QIAcube. Deep TCRalpha and TCRbeta repertoire profiling with unique molecular barcoding was performed on peripheral blood of monozygotic twin pairs concordant or discordant for inflammatory bowel disease. Smoking habits were recorded for all twin pairs, with individuals classified as current, former or never smokers. About this clonotype: Its antigen is currently not known.

Including cysteine and phenylalanine, the CDR3 has 13 amino acids. This entry has no DNA. The full study reports these points: Concordant and discordant twins showed no difference in repertoire similarity, possibly because of limited statistical power. The results gave no support for a single strong signal or clonotype linked to IBD. Measured by the inverse Simpson index, TCRbeta repertoire diversity was lower in IBD patients than in their healthy co-twins. Because patients were on differing immunosuppressive treatments, the repertoires may have picked up extra background noise and inter-individual variability. Different T cell subtypes could not be distinguished in the analysis. IBD patients shared fewer clonotypes with other individuals than healthy twins did, most markedly in patients showing signs of disease activity.

The receptor was derived from a human donor with ulcerative colitis or Crohn's disease, or a healthy co-twin of an affected twin (not recorded which). The sequenced sample was blood. Recombination connected TRBV12-3 or TRBV12-4 to TRBJ1-2; as DNA is missing, the TRBD1 call by TCRdb cannot be tested. CDR3 protein: CASRPRNWGGYTF.